These 30 T cell receptor beta chains came from one sample sequenced in a study of cytomegalovirus exposure and HLA in healthy donors. Primers: 60 Vbeta forward and 13 Jbeta reverse. Libraries were prepared by immunoSEQ multiplex PCR; TCRdb keeps only in-frame clonotypes and omits some of them. The sample yields some 120,000 clones, under 85% seen once. Sequenced input: PBMCs. These receptors all stem from a man younger than 35 in good health and CMV-seropositive.

The chain's CDR3 is CASTPRPGPPYQDTQYF. The DNA of the CDR3 is TGCGCCAGCACCCCCAGGCCTGGTCCTCCCTACCAAGATACGCAGTATTTT. V usage is TRBV4-1 and J usage is TRBJ2-3, with no clear D. Deletions cut 7 bases from V and 5 bases from J, with 25 bases between. The V gene's germline CDR1 is MGHRA and CDR2 YSYEKL. This CDR3 comprises 17 residues.

This clone was seen only a few times. The chain is built from TRBV5-1 and TRBJ2-6; D gene unclear. CDR1 is SGHRS, CDR2 YFSETQ, per germline. The CDR3 has 15 amino acids. Trimming stripped 1 base from V and 1 base from J, with 6 bases between. The CDR3 loop reads CASSLFNSGANVLTF. The CDR3 nucleotides read TGCGCCAGCAGCTTGTTCAATTCTGGGGCCAACGTCCTGACTTTC.

The chain has TRBV2 and TRBJ1-1; D gene uncertain. In germline, CDR1 is SNHLY, CDR2 FYNNEI. The CDR3 contains 12 residues. The V end lost 9 bases, the J end lost 6 bases, and 14 bases lay between the germline ends. The CDR3 is CARFARGAEAFF. Written as DNA, the CDR3 is TGTGCCAGGTTTGCCCGGGGAGCTGAAGCTTTCTTT.

This chain's CDR3 is CASSQPGDEQFF. CDR3 coding DNA: TGCGCCAGCAGCCAACCGGGGGATGAGCAGTTCTTC. This sequence joins TRBV4-1 and TRBJ2-1, with a weak D call TRBD2 (6 bases). V lost 2 bases to trimming and J lost 8 bases, with 7 bases between them. CDR1 is MGHRA, CDR2 YSYEKL, per germline. This CDR3 comprises 12 residues.

This chain links TRBV13 with TRBJ1-6; 7 bases line up with TRBD1. Germline trimming cut 5 bases from V and 10 bases from J; bases unmatched to any gene: 17. Germline V gene lookup returns CDR1 PRHDT and CDR2 FYEKMQ (reference sequence). The CDR3 extends over 17 amino acids. CDR3 sequence: CASSANRGVVAYSPLHF. The CDR3 DNA follows: TGTGCCAGCAGCGCCAACAGGGGAGTGGTGGCATACTCACCCCTCCACTTT.

The chain joins TRBV10-1 to TRBJ2-6, with D possibly matching TRBD1 (6 bases). Trimming stripped 3 bases from V and 0 bases from J, with 15 bases between. CDR1 is WNHNN, CDR2 SYGVQD, per germline (reference sequence). The length of the CDR3 is 18 residues. CDR3 bases: TGCGCCAGCAGTGAAGGGACAAGGGAACTCTCTGGGGCCAACGTCCTGACTTTC. It yields the protein CASSEGTRELSGANVLTF.

This clone was counted only a few times. The chain carries TRBV29-1 and TRBJ1-3, with D hard to call. Germline loops: CDR1 SQVTM, CDR2 ANQGSEA. Trimming removed 5 bases from V and 0 bases from J, with 23 bases in between. The CDR3 spans 18 residues. CDR3 sequence (DNA): TGCAGCGTTTTAACCGTCGACTGGGGAGGAAGCTCTGGAAACACCATATATTTT. This codes for CSVLTVDWGGSSGNTIYF.

The DNA of the CDR3 is TGTGCCAGCAGTTACTCGATAGCGGGTTACAATGAGCAGTTCTTC. Translating it yields CASSYSIAGYNEQFF. The V gene is TRBV6-5, the J gene TRBJ2-1; 7 bases match TRBD2. CDR3 size: 15 residues. Germline V gene lookup returns CDR1 MNHEY and CDR2 SVGAGI. V lost 0 bases, J lost 4 bases, and 3 bases stayed unmatched.

The rearrangement uses TRBV7-2 and TRBJ1-1, with D hard to call. V was cut by 5 bases and J by 4 bases, with 14 bases left in between. The CDR3 runs to 14 residues. CDR1 is SGHTA, CDR2 FQGNSA, per germline. The CDR3 DNA reads as TGTGCCAGCAGCCCCGCGGGGTGGGGCACTGAAGCTTTCTTT. Its translation is CASSPAGWGTEAFF.

The J gene is TRBJ1-3, the V gene TRBV9, with D perhaps matching TRBD1 (6 bases). V dropped 0 bases and J dropped 0 bases, with 7 bases sitting between them. CDR3 length: 15 residues. The germline gives CDR1 SGDLS, CDR2 YYNGEE. The CDR3 is CASSVDRVSGNTIYF. The CDR3 bases are TGTGCCAGCAGCGTAGACAGGGTCTCTGGAAACACCATATATTTT. The full variable domain, its missing parts supplied by reference TRBV9 and TRBJ1-3, is DSGVTQTPKHLITATGQRVTLRCSPRSGDLSVYWYQQSLDQGLQFLIQYYNGEERAKGNILERFSAQQFPDLHSELNLSSLELGDSALYFCASSVDRVSGNTIYFGEGSWLTVV.

This chain links TRBV7-9 with TRBJ2-1; 10 bases agree with TRBD2. This CDR3 has 17 amino acids. The J segment lost 1 base and the V segment lost 4 bases, leaving 7 bases of the junction unmatched. The germline V gene encodes CDR1 SEHNR and CDR2 FQNEAQ (reference sequence). CDR3 DNA: TGTGCCAGCAGCTCTCTAGCGGGAGAAGGGTCCTACAATGAGCAGTTCTTC. Translated: CASSSLAGEGSYNEQFF. The full variable domain, in which reference TRBV7-9 and TRBJ2-1 provide the parts outside the CDR3, is DTGVSQNPRHKITKRGQNVTFRCDPISEHNRLYWYRQTLGQGPEFLTYFQNEAQLEKSRLLSDRFSAERPKGSFSTLEIQRTEQGDSAMYLCASSSLAGEGSYNEQFFGPGTRLTVL.

The chain carries TRBV5-6 and TRBJ1-6, with 9 bases that match TRBD1. The CDR3 loop spans 16 amino acids. V was pared by 4 bases and J by 9 bases, with 11 bases of the junction left unmatched. In germline, CDR1 is SGHDT, CDR2 YYEEEE. In nucleotides, the CDR3 is TGTGCCAGCAGCGTGGACAGGGGCTCGCTTGGTTCACCCCTCCACTTT. The encoded protein is CASSVDRGSLGSPLHF. Full variable domain (missing parts from reference TRBV5-6 and TRBJ1-6): DAGVTQSPTHLIKTRGQQVTLRCSPKSGHDTVSWYQQALGQGPQFIFQYYEEEERQRGNFPDRFSGHQFPNYSSELNVNALLLGDSALYLCASSVDRGSLGSPLHFGNGTRLTVT.

V gene TRBV29-1 combines with J gene TRBJ2-3; the D is unclear. V gave up 3 bases and J gave up 4 bases, with 11 bases separating them. CDR3 length equals 13 residues. Germline lookup yields CDR1 SQVTM and CDR2 ANQGSEA. The CDR3 nucleotides read TGCAGCGTTGACGATTCAGAATCAGATACGCAGTATTTT. This translates into CSVDDSESDTQYF.

The J gene is TRBJ2-4, the V gene TRBV28, with TRBD1 matching 11 bases. The junction had 11 bases not matched to a gene; V was cut back by 6 bases and J by 4 bases. CDR1 and CDR2 from the germline V gene are MDHEN and SYDVKM. This CDR3 contains 17 residues. CDR3 DNA sequence: TGTGCCAGCAGCCCTTCGTGGGGGACAGGGGGGAAAAACATTCAGTACTTC. This translates into CASSPSWGTGGKNIQYF. Drawing the rest from reference TRBV28 and TRBJ2-4, the complete variable domain is DVKVTQSSRYLVKRTGEKVFLECVQDMDHENMFWYRQDPGLGLRLIYFSYDVKMKEKGDIPEGYSVSREKKERFSLILESASTNQTSMYLCASSPSWGTGGKNIQYFGAGTRLSVL.

This clone was found a few times. The chain recombines TRBV6-5 with TRBJ2-1; 11 nucleotides match TRBD1. The germline V gene encodes CDR1 MNHEY and CDR2 SVGAGI. The CDR3 spans 15 residues. Trimming took 0 bases from V and 8 from J; bases not matched to a gene: 3. CDR3 region: CASSYSGQGAYEQFF. Written as DNA, the CDR3 is TGTGCCAGCAGTTACTCAGGACAGGGGGCTTATGAGCAGTTCTTC.

The chain combines TRBV5-6 with TRBJ2-7, with D possibly being TRBD2 (6 bases). Germline V CDR1 and CDR2: SGHDT, YYEEEE. The CDR3 runs 14 residues. With 0 bases removed from V and 3 bases from J, the gap between germline ends came to 10 bases. The CDR3 spells CASSLGGVIYEQYF. CDR3 nucleotides: TGTGCCAGCAGCTTGGGGGGGGTTATCTACGAGCAGTACTTC.

V gene TRBV19 combines with J gene TRBJ1-3; tentatively, D is TRBD1 (6 bases). Germline assignment: CDR1 LNHDA and CDR2 SQIVND (reference sequence). The V gene lost 10 bases and the J gene lost 0 bases, with 22 bases spanning the gap. The CDR3 covers 17 residues. The CDR3: CATIHRTASSSGNTIYF. The CDR3 nucleotides read TGTGCCACCATTCATAGGACAGCCTCGAGCTCTGGAAACACCATATATTTT.

The chain joins TRBV7-9 to TRBJ1-3; D is ambiguous. Trimming pared 5 bases from V and 3 bases from J, leaving 14 bases between. Germline CDR1 and CDR2: SEHNR and FQNEAQ (reference sequence). This CDR3 contains 15 residues. Here the CDR3 DNA reads TGTGCCAGCAGCCCGGGAGGTTCAGGTGGAAACACCATATATTTT. This translates into CASSPGGSGGNTIYF.

This chain uses TRBV30 with TRBJ1-5; perhaps TRBD1 as D (6 bases). CDR3 length: 14 amino acids. The germline gives CDR1 GTSNPN, CDR2 SVGIG (reference sequence). Trimming took off 0 bases at V and 5 bases at J, with 11 bases between the two ends. CDR3 DNA: TGTGCCTGGAGTGTAGGGGCAGGGGATCAGCCCCAGCATTTT. Protein sequence: CAWSVGAGDQPQHF. Full variable domain (remainder filled in from reference TRBV30 and TRBJ1-5): SQTIHQWPATLVQPVGSPLSLECTVEGTSNPNLYWYRQAAGRGLQLLFYSVGIGQISSEVPQNLSASRPQDRQFILSSKKLLLSDSGFYLCAWSVGAGDQPQHFGDGTRLSIL.

The genes are TRBV11-2 and TRBJ1-1; 9 bases match TRBD1. The CDR3 is made up of 13 amino acids. V lost 4 bases to trimming and J lost 7 bases; unmatched junction nucleotides: 4. Germline V gene lookup returns CDR1 SGHAT and CDR2 FQNNGV. CDR3 residues: CASSYRGRIEAFF. The CDR3 region has the DNA TGTGCCAGCAGCTACAGGGGGCGAATTGAAGCTTTCTTT.

The chain is built from TRBV4-1 and TRBJ2-1; the D is unclear. Germline values: CDR1 MGHRA, CDR2 YSYEKL. The CDR3 totals 14 residues. Trimming pared 0 bases from V and 4 bases from J, leaving 7 bases between. DNA for the CDR3: TGCGCCAGCAGCCAAGAACCACTATACAATGAGCAGTTCTTC. This sequence encodes CASSQEPLYNEQFF.

The chain joins TRBV28 to TRBJ2-2; no definite D call. Trimming took 4 bases from V and 0 from J, leaving 3 bases between them. The CDR3 is made up of 13 amino acids. Germline V gene sequence: CDR1 MDHEN, CDR2 SYDVKM. The CDR3 bases are TGTGCCAGCAGTTCCTCGAACACCGGGGAGCTGTTTTTT. Its translation: CASSSSNTGELFF.

The chain carries TRBV6-1 and TRBJ2-3; tentatively, D is TRBD1 (6 bases). Germline V gene sequence: CDR1 MNHNS, CDR2 SASEGT. The CDR3 is 16 residues long. Trimming stripped 4 bases from V and 4 bases from J, with 18 bases between. The CDR3 reads CASSAPQGRTSDTQYF. The CDR3 DNA reads TGTGCCAGCAGTGCCCCACAGGGTAGGACCTCAGATACGCAGTATTTT.

This clone has only a few counts. The CDR3 here is CASSLWKTEVNTEAFF. The CDR3 bases are TGCGCCAGCAGCTTGTGGAAGACAGAAGTGAACACTGAAGCTTTCTTT. This chain uses TRBV5-1 with TRBJ1-1; weak D call: TRBD1 (5 bases). Looked up from germline, CDR1 is SGHRS and CDR2 is YFSETQ. The CDR3 sequence is 16 residues long. The ends were cut back, 1 base at V and 0 bases at J, with 13 bases in the middle.

The chain recombines TRBV27 with TRBJ2-3, with D unclear. This CDR3 has 13 amino acids. From germline, CDR1 is MNHEY and CDR2 SMNVEV (reference sequence). V gave up 6 bases and J gave up 4 bases, with 11 bases separating them. The CDR3 loop is CASSLRSADTQYF. CDR3 sequence (DNA): TGTGCCAGCAGCCTTCGCAGCGCAGATACGCAGTATTTT.

V and J are TRBV6-1 and TRBJ1-1; 8 bases map to TRBD1. The CDR3 consists of 15 residues. The germline V gene encodes CDR1 MNHNS and CDR2 SASEGT. The V and J ends lost 1 base and 1 base, in that order; junction bases with no gene match: 2. CDR3 bases: TGTGCCAGCAGTGAAGTCAGGGGGCAGAACACTGAAGCTTTCTTT. As protein: CASSEVRGQNTEAFF.

The chain has TRBV7-2 and TRBJ2-3; 9 bases match TRBD2. Germline V gives CDR1 SGHTA, CDR2 FQGNSA. Losses at the gene ends were 2 bases for V and 2 bases for J; bases not matched to a gene: 14. CDR3 length equals 19 residues. The CDR3 DNA follows: TGTGCCAGCAGCTTATCGCCTTGGGGCAGCGGGAGGCTCACAGATACGCAGTATTTT. Translated, it gives CASSLSPWGSGRLTDTQYF.

This clone was observed once. This rearrangement joins TRBV30 to TRBJ1-2; TRBD1 might be the D (6 bases). Trimming removed 3 bases at V and 5 bases at J, with 16 bases between. The CDR3 length is 14 residues. The germline CDR1 and CDR2 sequences are GTSNPN and SVGIG (reference sequence). CDR3: CAWRKDRIGYGYTF. DNA for the CDR3: TGTGCCTGGAGAAAGGACAGAATTGGGTATGGCTACACCTTC.

The V gene is TRBV7-3, the J gene TRBJ2-1; 7 bases are a match to TRBD1. With V trimmed by 2 bases and J by 4 bases, 8 bases remained unmatched. CDR1 and CDR2 (germline): SGHTA, FQGTGA. The CDR3 is made up of 16 amino acids. CDR3 coding DNA: TGTGCCAGCAGCTTATTAGGGACAGTACTATACAATGAGCAGTTCTTC. It is translated as CASSLLGTVLYNEQFF.

The chain joins TRBV30 to TRBJ1-2, with TRBD1 as a possible D gene (5 bases). V was pared by 3 bases and J by 4 bases, with 21 bases between. The CDR3 has 16 residues. In germline, CDR1 is GTSNPN, CDR2 SVGIG (reference sequence). The CDR3 DNA reads as TGTGCCTGGAGAGCGACAGTCCGCCAAACGTCCTATGGCTACACCTTC. Translation: CAWRATVRQTSYGYTF.